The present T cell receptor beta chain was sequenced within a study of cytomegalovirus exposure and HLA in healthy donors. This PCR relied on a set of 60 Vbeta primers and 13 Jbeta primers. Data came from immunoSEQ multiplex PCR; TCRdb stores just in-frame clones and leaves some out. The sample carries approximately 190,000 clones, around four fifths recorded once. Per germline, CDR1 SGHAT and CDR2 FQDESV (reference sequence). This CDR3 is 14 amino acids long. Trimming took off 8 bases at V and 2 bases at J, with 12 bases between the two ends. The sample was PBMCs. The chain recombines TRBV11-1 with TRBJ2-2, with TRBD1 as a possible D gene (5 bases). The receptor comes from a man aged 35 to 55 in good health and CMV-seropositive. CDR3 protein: CASRPGINTGELFF. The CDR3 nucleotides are TGTGCCAGCCGGCCAGGGATAAACACCGGGGAGCTGTTTTTT.